The 15 T cell receptor beta chains reported below all come from one sample, sequenced in a study. TCRdb passed the reads through MiXCR, listing each CDR3 protein once. The sample yields approximately 150 distinct CDR3 sequences, 25% seen once. Material: CD8+ T cells (not recorded whether cultured). These TCRs come from a male donor.

Judged by abundance, this clonotype is large (0.1 to 1%). The rearrangement uses TRBV6-5 and TRBJ1-3; a possible D gene is TRBD1 (5 bases). The CDR3 totals 15 residues. Germline V gene lookup returns CDR1 MNHEY and CDR2 SVGAGI. The germline V and J ends were trimmed by 4 bases and 0 bases, with 10 bases remaining between them. DNA of the CDR3: TGTGCCAGCAGTTTGGGACGGAACTCTGGAAACACCATATATTTT. Amino acid sequence: CASSLGRNSGNTIYF.

In this sample, this clonotype is large. The CDR3 DNA is TGTGCCAGCAGTTCGTTCTGGACAGGGTTGGATGAAAAACTGTTTTTT. Encoded protein: CASSSFWTGLDEKLFF. The chain is built from TRBV27 and TRBJ1-4; 8 nucleotides agree with TRBD1. The CDR3 spans 16 residues. J lost 6 bases, V lost 4 bases, and 10 bases had no gene match. The germline CDR1 and CDR2 sequences are MNHEY and SMNVEV (reference sequence). The variable domain in full, with the rest retrieved from reference TRBV27 and TRBJ1-4, is EAQVTQNPRYLITVTGKKLTVTCSQNMNHEYMSWYRQDPGLGLRQIYYSMNVEVTDKGDVPEGYKVSRKEKRNFPLILESPSPNQTSLYFCASSSFWTGLDEKLFFGSGTQLSVL.

In its sample, this clonotype ranks as large. The rearrangement uses TRBV20-1 and TRBJ2-2; possibly TRBD1 or TRBD2 for D (6 bases each). V was cut by 0 bases and J by 3 bases, with 14 bases left in between. Germline V gene data show CDR1 as DFQATT and CDR2 as SNEGSKA (reference sequence). The CDR3 covers 16 residues. The CDR3 reads CSARESGAGDTGELFF. The CDR3, as DNA: TGCAGTGCTAGAGAATCGGGGGCCGGGGACACCGGGGAGCTGTTTTTT.

Within the sample, this clonotype is large. The V gene is TRBV9, the J gene TRBJ2-2; D is perhaps TRBD2 (6 bases). This CDR3 contains 13 residues. V lost 7 bases and J lost 2, with 9 bases in between. In germline, CDR1 is SGDLS, CDR2 YYNGEE. The CDR3 DNA sequence: TGTGCCAGCGAGCGGGCCAACACCGGGGAGCTGTTTTTT. This encodes CASERANTGELFF.

This chain joins TRBV7-2 and TRBJ2-3, with 8 bases aligning to TRBD2. Trimming at V came to 3 bases and at J to 4 bases, leaving 9 bases not matched to a gene. The germline gives CDR1 SGHTA, CDR2 FQGNSA. The CDR3 runs to 16 residues. This CDR3 reads CASSFRPAGVSDTQYF. The CDR3 DNA follows: TGTGCCAGCAGCTTCCGACCAGCGGGGGTTTCAGATACGCAGTATTTT.

This clonotype is categorized as large (0.1 to 1%). This chain connects TRBV4-3 to TRBJ1-6, with a weak D call TRBD1 (5 bases). The ends were cut back, 3 bases at V and 9 bases at J, with 12 bases in the middle. Germline V gene data show CDR1 as LGHNA and CDR2 as YSLEER. The length of the CDR3 is 14 residues. DNA for the CDR3: TGCGCCAGCAGCCAGTCCAGGGAGGGTTCACCCCTCCACTTT. It is translated as CASSQSREGSPLHF.

This clonotype ranks as large. V and J are TRBV4-3 and TRBJ2-7; D is uncertain. Germline V gives CDR1 LGHNA, CDR2 YSLEER. V was cut by 0 bases and J by 7 bases, with 7 bases left in between. The CDR3 runs to 12 residues. CDR3 in amino acids: CASSQDRREQYF. The DNA for the CDR3 is TGCGCCAGCAGCCAAGATCGACGAGAGCAGTACTTC.

By its share, this clonotype is large. The CDR3 sequence: CSAGRYQETQYF. In nucleotides, the CDR3 is TGCAGTGCCGGACGGTACCAAGAGACCCAGTACTTC. The V and J genes are TRBV20-1 and TRBJ2-5; no firm D call. V was shortened by 6 bases and J by 0 bases, with 8 bases between the two germline ends. From germline, CDR1 is DFQATT and CDR2 SNEGSKA (reference sequence). CDR3 length equals 12 residues.

On this clonotype: This may be a read error: a much more frequent sequence differs by one nucleotide. This chain joins TRBV27 and TRBJ2-1; D gene uncertain. Germline V lookup: CDR1 MNHEY, CDR2 SMNVEV (reference sequence). This CDR3 is 13 amino acids long. CDR3 DNA: TGTGTCAGCAGTTTGGGCAGCCGCAATGAGCAGTTCTTC. Translation gives CVSSLGSRNEQFF.

Concerning this clonotype itself: With a much larger clone just one base away, this may be a read error. This chain connects TRBV25-1 to TRBJ2-1; D tentatively fits TRBD1 or TRBD2 (5 bases each). Germline values: CDR1 MGHDK, CDR2 SYGVNS. The CDR3 length is 15 residues. Trimming took 2 bases from V and 5 from J, leaving 13 bases between them. CDR3 in amino acids: CASSEVSSRDNEQFF. As DNA, the CDR3 is TGTGCCAGCAGTGAAGTGTCTAGCAGGGACAATGAGCAGTTCTTC.

By sample share, this clonotype is hyperexpanded. The chain recombines TRBV28 with TRBJ2-2; D is possibly TRBD1 or TRBD2 (5 bases each). The germline V gene has CDR1 MDHEN and CDR2 SYDVKM. Trimming pared 6 bases from V and 6 bases from J, leaving 17 bases between. The CDR3 consists of 15 residues. The CDR3 bases are TGTGCCAGCAGGAAGGACAACGGGGTGGCCGGGGAGCTGTTTTTT. It is translated as CASRKDNGVAGELFF.

Judged by abundance, this clonotype is large. The chain has TRBV20-1 and TRBJ2-2, with D perhaps matching TRBD1 (5 bases). Between the trimmed V and J ends, which lost 5 bases and 6 bases, there was a span of 22 bases. This CDR3 contains 16 residues. The V gene's germline CDR1 is DFQATT and CDR2 SNEGSKA (reference sequence). CDR3 sequence reads: CSAGLPSREMAGELFF. The CDR3 coding sequence is TGCAGTGCTGGTCTACCCTCCAGGGAAATGGCCGGGGAGCTGTTTTTT.

Note on this clonotype: The CDR3 does not end in the conserved phenylalanine or tryptophan, so this is likely a read error. The V gene is TRBV4-3, the J gene TRBJ2-7; D is unresolved. The CDR3 totals 12 residues. Germline V gives CDR1 LGHNA, CDR2 YSLEER. The V gene lost 0 bases and the J gene lost 7 bases, with 7 bases spanning the gap. CDR3 bases: TGCGCCAGCAGCCAAGATCGACGAGAGCAGTACGGC. This codes for CASSQDRREQYG.

Within the sample, this clonotype is large. The chain carries TRBV6-5 and TRBJ1-1; TRBD1 is a possible D gene (5 bases). The length of the CDR3 is 18 residues. The germline V gene encodes CDR1 MNHEY and CDR2 SVGAGI. V lost 0 bases, J lost 1 base, and 18 bases lay in between. DNA for the CDR3: TGTGCCAGCAGTTACTCGTCGGGGCAGTGGGGCTGGAACACTGAAGCTTTCTTT. Its translation is CASSYSSGQWGWNTEAFF.

By share of the sample, this clonotype is hyperexpanded (1% or more). CDR3 amino acids: CASKDNISFRGYTF. CDR3 in DNA: TGTGCCAGCAAAGACAATATCTCCTTCCGTGGCTACACCTTC. The rearrangement uses TRBV6-2 or TRBV6-3 and TRBJ1-2; D not resolved. This CDR3 is built from 14 residues. Germline loops: CDR1 MNHEY, CDR2 SVGEGT. Trimming took 7 bases from V and 7 from J, leaving 19 bases between them.